The rows below give T cell receptor beta chains drawn from one sample of a study of T cells in localized non-small cell lung cancer. Here immunoSEQ multiplex PCR was the method, and the copy in TCRdb shows in-frame clones only, minus some. The repertoire holds tens of thousands of clones, roughly 90% seen once, with approximately 6.1% in the top ten. This sample comprised PBMCs, obtained before any cancer treatment. The receptors were sampled from a man aged 40 to 70 with stage II lung adenocarcinoma. Both conserved end residues are part of each CDR3. A D gene is named only where the DNA matches it firmly.

CDR3 length | J gene | D gene | V gene | CDR3 protein
14 | TRBJ2-1 | TRBD1 | TRBV7-3 | CASSSQTGANEQFF
14 | TRBJ2-2 | . | TRBV19 | CASSIVGDTGELFF
15 | TRBJ2-7 | . | TRBV28 | CASSEEDGGLYEQYF
15 | TRBJ1-4 | TRBD1 | TRBV28 | CASSPGTGAFLELFF
21 | TRBJ1-2 | . | TRBV19 | CASSSLGLRPAESGRVYGYTF
14 | TRBJ1-5 | . | TRBV6-5 | CASSFDYRDQPQHF
15 | TRBJ2-3 | TRBD2 | TRBV5-1 | CASSELAGTTDTQYF
12 | TRBJ1-2 | TRBD1 | TRBV6-5 | CASSGDRGGYTF
15 | TRBJ2-1 | TRBD2 | TRBV2 | CASSEVSGGYNEQFF
16 | TRBJ1-5 | TRBD1 | TRBV28 | CASSFVSGGGWQPQHF
12 | TRBJ2-1 | . | TRBV6-1 | CASTPAYNEQFF
15 | TRBJ2-2 | . | TRBV7-2 | CASSPRQAGPGELFF
15 | TRBJ2-1 | TRBD2 | TRBV10-3 | CAISDSGGTPNEQFF
15 | TRBJ1-2 | . | TRBV10-3 | CAISENHRANYGYTF
14 | TRBJ2-7 | . | TRBV2 | CASRRRGEVYEQYF
16 | TRBJ1-2 | . | TRBV27 | CASSLKGGGANYGYTF
13 | TRBJ2-2 | . | TRBV7-2 | CAFRGGGHRELFF
15 | TRBJ1-4 | TRBD1 | TRBV11-3 | CASSLEGTDNEKLFF
16 | TRBJ1-6 | TRBD1 | TRBV10-3 | CAISDGIAGGYSPLHF
14 | TRBJ1-4 | TRBD1 | TRBV7-2 | CASTTGPTNEKLFF
13 | TRBJ2-1 | . | TRBV6-5 | CASSYGGYNEQFF
13 | TRBJ2-3 | . | TRBV9 | CASSDSQPDTQYF
16 | TRBJ2-2 | TRBD2 | TRBV4-2 | CASSQDARGGPGELFF
14 | TRBJ2-7 | . | TRBV5-1 | CASSPRTEAYEQYF
15 | TRBJ1-1 | . | TRBV10-3 | CAISATKKKSTEAFF
16 | TRBJ2-4 | TRBD2 | TRBV9 | CASSVTSGVGKNIQYF
13 | TRBJ1-1 | . | TRBV11-2 | CASSLDRGGEAFF
15 | TRBJ2-7 | TRBD2 | TRBV7-3 | CASSFFGGAMNEQYF
15 | TRBJ2-1 | TRBD2 | TRBV11-1 | CASSRGLVADNEQFF
13 | TRBJ2-7 | . | TRBV27 | CASSLSVPHEQYF
16 | TRBJ1-5 | . | TRBV18 | CASSPSGQLSNQPQHF
14 | TRBJ2-7 | . | TRBV5-1 | CASSPHLPGREQYF
13 | TRBJ2-2 | . | TRBV6-1 | CASTKGGTGELFF
16 | TRBJ2-3 | . | TRBV4-1 | CASSQGPSLGSDTQYF
13 | TRBJ1-5 | . | TRBV2 | CASSTGKVKPQHF
15 | TRBJ2-5 | . | TRBV7-7 | CASSLRFGQLETQYF
10 | TRBJ1-4 | . | TRBV5-1 | CASGYRKTVF
13 | TRBJ1-1 | . | TRBV30 | CAWSTGVNTEAFF
15 | TRBJ2-7 | TRBD2 | TRBV6-5 | CASSYSLAATYEQYF